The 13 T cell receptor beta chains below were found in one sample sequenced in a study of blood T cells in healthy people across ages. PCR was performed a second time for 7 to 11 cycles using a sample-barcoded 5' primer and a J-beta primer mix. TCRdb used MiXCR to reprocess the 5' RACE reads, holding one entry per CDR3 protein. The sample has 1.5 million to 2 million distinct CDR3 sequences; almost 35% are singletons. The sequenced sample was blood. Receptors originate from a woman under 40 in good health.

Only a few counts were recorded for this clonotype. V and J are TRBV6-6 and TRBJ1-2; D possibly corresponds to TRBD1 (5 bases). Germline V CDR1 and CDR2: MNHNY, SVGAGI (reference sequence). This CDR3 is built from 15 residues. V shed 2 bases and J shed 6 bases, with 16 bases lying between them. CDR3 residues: CASSYNKPRQNGYTF. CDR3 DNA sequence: TGTGCCAGCAGTTACAACAAACCGAGACAGAATGGCTACACCTTC.

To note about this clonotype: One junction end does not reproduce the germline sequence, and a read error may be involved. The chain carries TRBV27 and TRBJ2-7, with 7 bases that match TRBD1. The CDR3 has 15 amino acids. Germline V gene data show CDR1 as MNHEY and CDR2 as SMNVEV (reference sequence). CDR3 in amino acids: CASSLRDSPSCEQYF. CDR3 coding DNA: TGTGCCAGCAGTCTCCGGGACAGTCCTTCCTGCGAGCAGTACTTC.

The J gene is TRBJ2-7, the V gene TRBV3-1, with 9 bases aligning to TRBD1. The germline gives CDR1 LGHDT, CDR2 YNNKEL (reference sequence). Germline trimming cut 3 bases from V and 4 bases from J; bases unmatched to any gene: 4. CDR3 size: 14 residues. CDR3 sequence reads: CASSHWDREYEQYF. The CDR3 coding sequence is TGTGCCAGCAGCCACTGGGACAGGGAGTACGAGCAGTACTTC.

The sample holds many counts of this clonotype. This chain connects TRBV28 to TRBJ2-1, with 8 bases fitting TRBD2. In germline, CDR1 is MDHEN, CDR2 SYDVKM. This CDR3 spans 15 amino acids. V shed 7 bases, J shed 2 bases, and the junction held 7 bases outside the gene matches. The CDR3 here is CASTLSGNPYNEQFF. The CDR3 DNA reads TGTGCCAGCACCCTTAGCGGGAACCCCTACAATGAGCAGTTCTTC.

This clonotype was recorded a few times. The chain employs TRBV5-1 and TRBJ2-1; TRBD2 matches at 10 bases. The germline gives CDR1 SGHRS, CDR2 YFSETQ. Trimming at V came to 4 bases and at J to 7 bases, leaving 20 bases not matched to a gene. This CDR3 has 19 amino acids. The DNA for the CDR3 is TGCGCCAGCAGCCTTGGGGCTCTTTTGGCTAGCGGGAGTGGAAATGAGCAGTTCTTC. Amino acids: CASSLGALLASGSGNEQFF.

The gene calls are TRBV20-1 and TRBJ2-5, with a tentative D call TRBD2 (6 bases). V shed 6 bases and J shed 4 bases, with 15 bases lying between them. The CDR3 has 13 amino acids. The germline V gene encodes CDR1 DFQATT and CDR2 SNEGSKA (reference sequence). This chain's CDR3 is CSALRRGRETQYF. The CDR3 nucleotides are TGCAGTGCCCTCAGACGGGGGAGAGAGACCCAGTACTTC.

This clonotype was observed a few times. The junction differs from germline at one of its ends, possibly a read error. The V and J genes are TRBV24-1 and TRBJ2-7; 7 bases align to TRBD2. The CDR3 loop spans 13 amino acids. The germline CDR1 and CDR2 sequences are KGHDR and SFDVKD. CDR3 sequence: CAASASGSYEQYF. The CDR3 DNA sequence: TGTGCCGCCAGTGCTAGCGGCTCCTACGAGCAGTACTTC.

The CDR3 is CASSPGLRSDEQFF. CDR3 nucleotides: TGTGCCAGCAGCCCGGGACTAAGGAGCGATGAGCAGTTCTTC. The genes are TRBV7-3 and TRBJ2-1; 7 nucleotides agree with TRBD2. CDR3 length: 14 residues. Germline assignment: CDR1 SGHTA and CDR2 FQGTGA. V was pared by 5 bases and J by 8 bases, with 9 bases of the junction left unmatched.

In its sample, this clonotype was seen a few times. CDR3 loop: CASNTGGWQGYTF. CDR3 sequence (DNA): TGTGCCAGCAACACAGGGGGCTGGCAGGGCTACACCTTC. This chain connects TRBV2 to TRBJ1-2, with TRBD1 matching 9 bases. V lost 7 bases to trimming and J lost 8 bases; unmatched junction nucleotides: 8. The germline V gene has CDR1 SNHLY and CDR2 FYNNEI. CDR3 size: 13 residues.

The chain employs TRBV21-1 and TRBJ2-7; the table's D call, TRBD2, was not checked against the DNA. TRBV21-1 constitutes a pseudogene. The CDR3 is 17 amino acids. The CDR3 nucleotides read TGTGCCAGCAGCAAAGTTCCAAGCGGGACTAGTACCCACGAGCAGTACTTC. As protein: CASSKVPSGTSTHEQYF.

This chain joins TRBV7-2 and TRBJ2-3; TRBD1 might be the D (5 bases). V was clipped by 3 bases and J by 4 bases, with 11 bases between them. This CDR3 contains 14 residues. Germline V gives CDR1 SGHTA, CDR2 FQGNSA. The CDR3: CASSLGRWADTQYF. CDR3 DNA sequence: TGTGCCAGCAGCTTGGGGCGGTGGGCAGATACGCAGTATTTT.

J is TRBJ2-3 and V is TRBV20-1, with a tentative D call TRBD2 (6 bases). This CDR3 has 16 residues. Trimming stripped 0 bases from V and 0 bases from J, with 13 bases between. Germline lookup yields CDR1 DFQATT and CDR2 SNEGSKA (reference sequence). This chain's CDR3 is CSARDRAGTSTDTQYF. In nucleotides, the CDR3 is TGCAGTGCTAGAGATAGGGCGGGGACTAGCACAGATACGCAGTATTTT.

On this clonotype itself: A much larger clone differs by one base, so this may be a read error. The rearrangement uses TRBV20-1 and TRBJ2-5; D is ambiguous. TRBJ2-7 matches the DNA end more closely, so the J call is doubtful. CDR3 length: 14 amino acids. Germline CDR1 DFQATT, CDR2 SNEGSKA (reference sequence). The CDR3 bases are TGCAATGCTAAGGGCACATCGAGCTCCTACGAGCAGTACTTC. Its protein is CNAKGTSSSYEQYF.